A selection of T cell receptor beta chains follows, all from one sample in a study of T cell repertoires in cytomegalovirus infection. TCRdb re-called the reads through MiXCR, storing one row per CDR3 protein. The sample carries around 800,000 distinct CDR3 sequences, 32% recorded once. These receptors are not linked to any known antigen. The source material was cultured CD8+ T cells from PBMCs, sampled from culture after CMV antigen stimulation. Every receptor here comes from a human donor in good health (CMV status not recorded). Some clones in this sample may be carry-over from other donors' samples. CDR3s leave out the opening cysteine and the closing phenylalanine or tryptophan. Part of the rows lack a size; the others show once, few, many or a class for expanded clones.

V gene	clone size	J gene	CDR3 protein
TRBV7-3	.	TRBJ1-1	ASSYVSGDGRPEAF
TRBV19	.	TRBJ2-2	ASRTSGGAYTGELF
TRBV6-5	.	TRBJ2-5	ASSDPGRTLETQY
TRBV25-1	.	TRBJ2-7	ASIGQGGYEQY
TRBV29-1	.	TRBJ1-2	SVERTGYGYT
TRBV7-2	.	TRBJ1-6	VSSLTEVRSPLH
TRBV7-4	.	TRBJ1-2	ASSLLQGTNYGYT
TRBV6-5	.	TRBJ2-7	ASSYSRSSYEQY
TRBV7-6	many	TRBJ2-7	ASSPRDRVYEQY
TRBV7-9	many	TRBJ1-2	ASSSPGPDGYT
TRBV7-9	few	TRBJ1-5	ASSSDRESQH
TRBV7-2	many	TRBJ2-3	ASSSWTSGYTDTQY
TRBV6-2/TRBV6-3	.	TRBJ1-2	ASSFPSGGRSYGYT
TRBV4-1	once	TRBJ2-1	ASSLYTGTRESYNEQF
TRBV7-3	.	TRBJ2-2	ASPVRDYDTGELF
TRBV6-2/TRBV6-3	.	TRBJ1-1	ASSYAGQGGPEAF
TRBV11-3	few	TRBJ2-2	ASSSVKGVTDTGELF
TRBV7-9	.	TRBJ1-4	ASSERDRGNEKLF
TRBV27	.	TRBJ2-1	ANSLLGTTYNEQF
TRBV29-1	.	TRBJ2-2	SVAPGRGTGELF
TRBV6-5	.	TRBJ1-1	ASSYVAGGEAF
TRBV4-2	.	TRBJ2-7	ASSFGLAPYEQY
TRBV13	.	TRBJ2-4	VSSHRSGRGLPSEQY
TRBV7-9	few	TRBJ2-1	ASRTGANEQF
TRBV20-1	few	TRBJ2-2	SARDQGLAGSTGELF
TRBV23-1	.	TRBJ1-5	ASSQWAGGRNQPQH
TRBV6-5	many	TRBJ1-1	ASSYLGQGVSNTEAF
TRBV5-6	.	TRBJ2-5	ASTGGGLAAIGIQETQY
TRBV2	.	TRBJ2-3	ARSWSAPSDTQY
TRBV4-1	.	TRBJ2-1	ASSLRAGTVNEQF
TRBV7-6	few	TRBJ1-4	ASSLASFTGSEKLF
TRBV12-5	.	TRBJ2-7	ASGLLLKGDDEQY
TRBV7-6	.	TRBJ2-1	ASSSLGGSSSYNEQF
TRBV7-7	many	TRBJ2-5	ASSRTSGAQETQY
TRBV7-9	many	TRBJ2-1	ASSPMGVFSYNEQF
TRBV27	few	TRBJ2-1	ASSSRGAGNEQF
TRBV27	few	TRBJ2-7	ASSLYGEQY
TRBV7-2	many	TRBJ2-2	ASSLRSRPSGDGGELF
TRBV20-1	.	TRBJ2-2	SAKGDTSGELF
TRBV28	few	TRBJ1-1	ASSLSPSGLNTEAF
TRBV2	.	TRBJ2-3	ASSEELRGGADTQY
TRBV12-3/TRBV12-4	.	TRBJ2-1	ASSFGTFEQF
TRBV10-2	.	TRBJ2-5	ASSESGLAVGTQY
TRBV27	few	TRBJ2-7	ASSYGGGRNYEQY
TRBV5-5	few	TRBJ2-2	ASSLGGQAHTGELF
TRBV27	few	TRBJ1-1	ASSLSLGVNTEAF
TRBV4-1	.	TRBJ2-3	ASSQDLPSGGTDTQY
TRBV10-3	.	TRBJ2-3	AISEVGQEVTDTQY
TRBV6-5	few	TRBJ1-4	ASGREGAANEKLF
TRBV19	few	TRBJ2-3	ASSILPSGTDTQY
TRBV29-1	few	TRBJ1-5	SVWTGGHQPQH
TRBV7-9	few	TRBJ2-3	ASSSPLRGSGD
TRBV10-2	.	TRBJ2-3	ASSESGGANTQY
TRBV7-6	once	TRBJ2-1	ASSLLAGVFSYNEQF
TRBV6-2/TRBV6-3	.	TRBJ2-2	ASSYRSTGELF
TRBV12-5	few	TRBJ2-1	ASGLVVSGDRGNEQF
TRBV7-6	many	TRBJ2-2	ASSPPGHTGELF
TRBV29-1	.	TRBJ1-1	SVEVGPGAF
TRBV10-3	.	TRBJ1-5	AIGDGSNQPQH
TRBV4-3	.	TRBJ2-2	ASSQEGGSWIGELF